This T cell receptor (beta chain) appears in the sequencing data of a study of T cells in localized non-small cell lung cancer. TCRdb keeps only in-frame clones here, not all; method: immunoSEQ multiplex PCR. The sample consists of about 82,000 clones, roughly 75% of them appearing once. V lost 6 bases to trimming and J lost 7 bases; unmatched junction nucleotides: 11. This CDR3 region has 14 residues. CDR1 ENHRY and CDR2 SYGVKD come from the germline V gene. This clone was seen a few times. The sequence was collected from a man between 40 and 70 years old with stage II squamous cell lung carcinoma. Sequences were derived from PBMCs, sampled before any cancer treatment. The gene calls are TRBV10-3 and TRBJ1-1, with TRBD1 matching over 7 bases. The CDR3 bases are TGTGCCATCAGGTGGGAGGGGGCACAGGGTGAAGCTTTCTTT. This sequence encodes CAIRWEGAQGEAFF.